This T cell receptor (beta chain) was identified during a study of T-cell reconstitution after alpha-beta-depleted transplantation in children. Trimming stripped 0 bases from V and 5 bases from J, with 16 bases between. This CDR3 is built from 16 residues. Looked up from germline, CDR1 is SGHVS and CDR2 is FQNEAQ. This clonotype is classed as medium-sized. Its antigen remains unidentified. Broader study findings: After transplant, high TCRbeta diversity at day 60 in some patients arose from surviving recipient T cells and thymic progenitors. Expanded clones from the graft, numbering several hundred, reportedly supplied alpha-beta T cells about two months after transplant. After one year, T-cell counts and TCRbeta diversity mostly came from new T cells.

Unique molecular identifiers were incorporated into the prepared TCRbeta library. MiXCR was run by TCRdb on the PCR reads, yielding one entry per CDR3 protein. Found here are about 300,000 distinct CDR3 sequences, nearly 8% of them singletons; the top ten hold about 8.2%. The sample was peripheral blood, taken 360 days after TCRalphabeta/CD19-depleted stem cell transplant. This clonotype was obtained from a female patient aged 2-9 years who had a stem cell transplant for Fanconi anemia, so the T cells may come from the graft donor. This chain uses TRBV7-8 with TRBJ1-1, with a tentative D call TRBD1 (6 bases). For the CDR3, the DNA is TGTGCCAGCAGCTTAGCAGGGGGGGTCTTAGGAACTGAAGCTTTCTTT. It encodes CASSLAGGVLGTEAFF.